The sample holds a few counts of the clone carrying this TCR beta chain. The antigen is not known. This CDR3 has 15 amino acids. Trimming removed 2 bases from V and 1 base from J, with 11 bases in between. Germline V gene data show CDR1 as MNHEY and CDR2 as SVGAGI. The data are from a study of T cell repertoires in cytomegalovirus infection. One entry per CDR3 protein, called by TCRdb with MiXCR from the reads. The top ten hold less than 15% of the sample, which has about 490,000 distinct CDR3 sequences, about 26% seen once. Study conclusions and caveats: It was HLA-C-restricted CMV-specific TCR beta clonotypes that dominated the response ex vivo. Totalled public TCR beta family frequency picked out people who carried CMV plus the relevant HLA.

Sequencing was done on a sample of PBMCs. The receptor comes from a human donor in good health (CMV status not recorded). Some clones in this sample may be carry-over from other donors' samples. The V gene is TRBV6-5, the J gene TRBJ2-5, with D tentatively TRBD1 or TRBD2 (5 bases each). The CDR3 DNA is TGTGCCAGCAGTTACGGGAGACAGCCCCAAGAGACCCAGTACTTC. This sequence encodes CASSYGRQPQETQYF.